One TCR beta chain is described in this entry. Its antigen remains unidentified. The source of the sample is a study of long-term antiretroviral therapy in people with HIV. The authors ran the immunoSEQ assay, v3.0, at survey level. Libraries were prepared by immunoSEQ multiplex PCR; TCRdb keeps only in-frame clonotypes and omits some of them. Here the sample spans under 50,000 clones, roughly nine tenths being singletons. Study outcomes and limitations: Repertoire composition at all time points was dominated by clones that had expanded before ART. CDR3 length ranges were narrower in HIV repertoires than in controls. Blood dates from the mid-2000s to the late 2010s, possibly under older ART regimens.

All donors provided no fewer than one pre-ART and no fewer than two post-ART PBMC samples. The CDR3 is made up of 15 amino acids. CDR1 and CDR2 from the germline V gene are SGHDT and YYEEEE. The junction had 3 bases not matched to a gene; V was cut back by 4 bases and J by 3 bases. This chain connects TRBV5-6 to TRBJ2-5; 13 bases are shared with TRBD2. The sample here was unsorted PBMCs, taken 1.2 years after starting antiretroviral therapy. The sequence derives from a woman aged 50 to 65 with HIV. The CDR3 sequence: CASSGLAGEKETQYF. The CDR3 coding sequence is TGTGCCAGCAGCGGACTAGCGGGGGAGAAAGAGACCCAGTACTTC.